This TCR beta chain comes out of a study of T cell responses to AZD1222 COVID-19 vaccine. TCRdb's copy holds only in-frame clones and misses some; the assay was immunoSEQ multiplex PCR. The top ten clones hold 11% of a sample with under 150,000 clones, around nine tenths of them seen once. Findings of the study overall: Only six individuals given AZD1222 were seropositive at baseline. An increase in Spike-specific TCR breadth and depth was observed after two AZD1222 doses. Spike as a whole was targeted by vaccine-associated CD4 TCRs, dominant at 160-218 and 743-854. Clonal diversity may have been underestimated in mostly white British donors.

This CDR3 spans 16 amino acids. Germline V gives CDR1 SGHTA, CDR2 FQGTGA. Losses at the gene ends were 5 bases for V and 2 bases for J; bases not matched to a gene: 8. Concerning this clone: Its antigen is not known.

The chain links TRBV7-3 to TRBJ1-5, with 8 nucleotides matching TRBD1. Sample: peripheral blood, taken on day 0 of MenACWY control vaccination. This receptor was taken from an adult in good health. CDR3 bases: TGTGCCAGCAGCATCACAGGGGGACACCGCAATCAGCCCCAGCATTTT. Translated: CASSITGGHRNQPQHF.